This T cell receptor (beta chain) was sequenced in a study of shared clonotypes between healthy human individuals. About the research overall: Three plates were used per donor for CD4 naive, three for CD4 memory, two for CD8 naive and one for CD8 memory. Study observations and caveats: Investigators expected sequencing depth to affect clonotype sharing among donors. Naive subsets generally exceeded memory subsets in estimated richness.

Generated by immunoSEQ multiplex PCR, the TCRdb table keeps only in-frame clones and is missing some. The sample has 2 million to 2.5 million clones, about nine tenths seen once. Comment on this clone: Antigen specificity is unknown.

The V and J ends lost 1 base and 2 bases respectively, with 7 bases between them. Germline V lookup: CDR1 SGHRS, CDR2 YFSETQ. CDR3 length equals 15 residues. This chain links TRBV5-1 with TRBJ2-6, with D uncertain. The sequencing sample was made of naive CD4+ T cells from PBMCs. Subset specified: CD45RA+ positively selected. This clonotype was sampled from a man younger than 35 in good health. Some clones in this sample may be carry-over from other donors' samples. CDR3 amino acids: CASSLKGPGANVLTF. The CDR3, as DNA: TGCGCCAGCAGCTTGAAAGGGCCTGGGGCCAACGTCCTGACTTTC. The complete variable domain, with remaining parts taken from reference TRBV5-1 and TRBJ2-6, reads KAGVTQTPRYLIKTRGQQVTLSCSPISGHRSVSWYQQTPGQGLQFLFEYFSETQRNKGNFPGRFSGRQFSNSRSEMNVSTLELGDSALYLCASSLKGPGANVLTFGAGSRLTVL.